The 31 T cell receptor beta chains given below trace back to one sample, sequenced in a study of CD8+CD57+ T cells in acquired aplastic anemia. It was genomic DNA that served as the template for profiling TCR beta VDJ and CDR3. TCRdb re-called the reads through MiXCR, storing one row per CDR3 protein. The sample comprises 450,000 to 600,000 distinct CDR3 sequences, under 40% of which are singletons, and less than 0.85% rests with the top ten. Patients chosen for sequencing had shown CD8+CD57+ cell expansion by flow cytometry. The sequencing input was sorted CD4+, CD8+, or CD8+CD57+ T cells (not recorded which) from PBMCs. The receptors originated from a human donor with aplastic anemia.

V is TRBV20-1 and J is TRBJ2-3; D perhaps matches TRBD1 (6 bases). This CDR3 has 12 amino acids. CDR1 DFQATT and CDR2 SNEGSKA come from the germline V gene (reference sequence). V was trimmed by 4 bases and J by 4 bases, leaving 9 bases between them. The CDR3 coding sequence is TGCAGTGCTAAAGGGGGAGCAGATACGCAGTATTTT. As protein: CSAKGGADTQYF.

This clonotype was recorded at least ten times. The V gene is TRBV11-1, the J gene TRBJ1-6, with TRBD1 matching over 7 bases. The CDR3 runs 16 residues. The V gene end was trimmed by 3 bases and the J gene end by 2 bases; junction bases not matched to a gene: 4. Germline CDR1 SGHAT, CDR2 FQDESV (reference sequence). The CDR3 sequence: CASSLTGTAYNSPLHF. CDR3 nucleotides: TGTGCCAGCAGCTTGACCGGGACAGCCTATAATTCACCCCTCCACTTT.

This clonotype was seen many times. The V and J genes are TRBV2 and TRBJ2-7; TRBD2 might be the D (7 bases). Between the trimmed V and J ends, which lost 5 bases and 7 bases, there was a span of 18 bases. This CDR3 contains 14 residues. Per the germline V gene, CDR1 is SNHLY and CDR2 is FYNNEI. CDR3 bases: TGTGCCAGCAGTCCCCGAGGGAGGGGGGGGGAGCAGTACTTC. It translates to CASSPRGRGGEQYF.

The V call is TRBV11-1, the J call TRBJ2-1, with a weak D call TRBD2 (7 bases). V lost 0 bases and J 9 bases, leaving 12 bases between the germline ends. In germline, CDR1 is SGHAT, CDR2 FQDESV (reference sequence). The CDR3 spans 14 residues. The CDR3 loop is CASSLAGGRGEQFF. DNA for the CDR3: TGTGCCAGCAGCTTAGCGGGGGGGCGGGGTGAGCAGTTCTTC.

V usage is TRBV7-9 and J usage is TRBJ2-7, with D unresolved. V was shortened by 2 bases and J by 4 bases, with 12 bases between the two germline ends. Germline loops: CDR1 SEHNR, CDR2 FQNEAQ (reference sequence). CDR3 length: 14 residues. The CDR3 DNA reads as TGTGCCAGCAGCTTAATTACTAAGGGATACGAGCAGTACTTC. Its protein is CASSLITKGYEQYF.

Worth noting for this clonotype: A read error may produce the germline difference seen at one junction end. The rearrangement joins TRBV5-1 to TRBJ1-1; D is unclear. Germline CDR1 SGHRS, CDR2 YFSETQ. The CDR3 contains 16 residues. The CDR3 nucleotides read TGCGCCAGCAGCTTGGTGCGACAATCGGTGAACGCTGAAGCTTTCTTT. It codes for CASSLVRQSVNAEAFF.

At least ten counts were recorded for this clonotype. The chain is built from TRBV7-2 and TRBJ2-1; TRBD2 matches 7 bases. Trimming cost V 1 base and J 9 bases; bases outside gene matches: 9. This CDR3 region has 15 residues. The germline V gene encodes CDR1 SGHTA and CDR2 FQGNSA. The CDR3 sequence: CASSLDGAGVREQFF. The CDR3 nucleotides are TGTGCCAGCAGCTTAGACGGGGCGGGGGTGCGTGAGCAGTTCTTC.

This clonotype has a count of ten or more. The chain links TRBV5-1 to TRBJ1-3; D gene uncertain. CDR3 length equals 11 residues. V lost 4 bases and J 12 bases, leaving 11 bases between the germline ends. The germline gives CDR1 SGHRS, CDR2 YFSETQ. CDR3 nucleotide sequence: TGCGCCAGCAGCGGTGGCAGAGGCATATATTTT. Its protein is CASSGGRGIYF.

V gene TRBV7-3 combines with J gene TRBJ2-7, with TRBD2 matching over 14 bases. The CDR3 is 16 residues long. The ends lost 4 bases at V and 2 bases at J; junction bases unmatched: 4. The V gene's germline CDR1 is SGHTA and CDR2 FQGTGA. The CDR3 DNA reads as TGTGCCAGCAGCTCCCGGACTAGCGGGAGGACCTACGAGCAGTACGTC. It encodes CASSSRTSGRTYEQYV.

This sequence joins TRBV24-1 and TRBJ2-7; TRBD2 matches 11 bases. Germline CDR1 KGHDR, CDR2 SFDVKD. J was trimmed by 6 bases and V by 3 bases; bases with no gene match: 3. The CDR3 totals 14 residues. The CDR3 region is CATSDPLAGAEQYF. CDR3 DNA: TGTGCCACCAGTGATCCACTAGCGGGAGCCGAGCAGTACTTC.

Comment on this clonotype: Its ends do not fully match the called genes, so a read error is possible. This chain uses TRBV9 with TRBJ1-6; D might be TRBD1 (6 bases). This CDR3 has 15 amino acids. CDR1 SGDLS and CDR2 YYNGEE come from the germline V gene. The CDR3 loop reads CASSVEGVANSPPHF. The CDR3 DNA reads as TGTGCCAGCAGCGTAGAGGGGGTGGCAAATTCACCCCCCCACTTT.

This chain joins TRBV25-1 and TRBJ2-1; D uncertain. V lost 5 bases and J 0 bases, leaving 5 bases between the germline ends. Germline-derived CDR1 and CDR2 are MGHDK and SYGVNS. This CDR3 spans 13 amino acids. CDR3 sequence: CASSPPSYNEQFF. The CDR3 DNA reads TGTGCCAGCAGTCCCCCCTCCTACAATGAGCAGTTCTTC.

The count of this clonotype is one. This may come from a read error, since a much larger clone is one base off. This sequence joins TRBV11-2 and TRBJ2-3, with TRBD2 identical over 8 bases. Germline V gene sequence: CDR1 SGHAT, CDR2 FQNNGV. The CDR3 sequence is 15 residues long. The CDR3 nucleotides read TGTGCCGGCAGCCTACAGCGGGGGTCCACAGATACGCAGTATTTT. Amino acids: CAGSLQRGSTDTQYF.

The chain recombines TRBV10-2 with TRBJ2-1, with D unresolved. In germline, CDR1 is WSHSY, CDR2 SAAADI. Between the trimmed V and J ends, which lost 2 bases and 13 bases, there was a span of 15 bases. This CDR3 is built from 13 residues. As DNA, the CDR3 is TGCGCCAGCAGTGAGCCGCCCCTCCTAAGACAGTTCTTC. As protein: CASSEPPLLRQFF.

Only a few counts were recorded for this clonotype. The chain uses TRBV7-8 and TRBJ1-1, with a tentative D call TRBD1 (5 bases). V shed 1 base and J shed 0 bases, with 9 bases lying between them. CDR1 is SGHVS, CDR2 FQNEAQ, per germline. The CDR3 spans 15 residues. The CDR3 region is CASSLVGTLNTEAFF. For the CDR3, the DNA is TGTGCCAGCAGCTTAGTAGGGACCCTGAACACTGAAGCTTTCTTT.

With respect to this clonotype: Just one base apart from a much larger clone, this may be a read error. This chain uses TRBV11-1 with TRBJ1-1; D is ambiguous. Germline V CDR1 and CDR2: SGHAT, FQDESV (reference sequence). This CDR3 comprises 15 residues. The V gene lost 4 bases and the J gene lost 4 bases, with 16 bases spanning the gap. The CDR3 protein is CASSSRPDWSTEAFF. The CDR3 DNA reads TGTGCCAGCAGCTCCAGACCGGATTGGAGCACTGAAGCTTTCTTT.

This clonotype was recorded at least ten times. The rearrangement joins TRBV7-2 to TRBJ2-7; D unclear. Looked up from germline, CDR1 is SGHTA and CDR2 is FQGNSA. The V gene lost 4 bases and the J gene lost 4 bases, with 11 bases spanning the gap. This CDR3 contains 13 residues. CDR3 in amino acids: CASSSKGKYEQYF. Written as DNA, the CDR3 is TGTGCCAGCAGCTCGAAAGGGAAGTACGAGCAGTACTTC.

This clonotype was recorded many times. CDR3 bases: TGTGCCAGCAGTCTTAGCGGGAAGAACACCGGGGAGCTGTTTTTT. It yields the protein CASSLSGKNTGELFF. The chain is built from TRBV2 and TRBJ2-2; 8 bases are shared with TRBD2. Germline CDR1 is SNHLY and CDR2 is FYNNEI. V trimming: 5 bases; J trimming: 1 base; junction bases outside the gene matches: 3. The CDR3 length is 15 residues.

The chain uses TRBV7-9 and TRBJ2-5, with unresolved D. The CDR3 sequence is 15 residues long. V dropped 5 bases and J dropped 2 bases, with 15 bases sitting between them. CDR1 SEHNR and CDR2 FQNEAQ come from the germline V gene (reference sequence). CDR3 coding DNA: TGTGCCAGCAGCCCCAACTCCTGGCAGCAAGAGACCCAGTACTTC. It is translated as CASSPNSWQQETQYF.

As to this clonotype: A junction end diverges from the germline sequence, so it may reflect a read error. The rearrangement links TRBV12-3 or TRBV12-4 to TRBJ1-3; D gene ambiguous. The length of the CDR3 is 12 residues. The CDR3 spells CASRARGNTMYF. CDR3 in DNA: TGTGCCAGCCGAGCGCGCGGAAACACCATGTATTTT.

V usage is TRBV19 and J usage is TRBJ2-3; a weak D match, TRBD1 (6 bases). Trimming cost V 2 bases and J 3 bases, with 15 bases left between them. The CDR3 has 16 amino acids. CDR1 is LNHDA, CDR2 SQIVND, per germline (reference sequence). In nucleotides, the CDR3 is TGTGCCAGTAGTATAATCGGGACAATGTTAACAGATACGCAGTATTTT. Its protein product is CASSIIGTMLTDTQYF. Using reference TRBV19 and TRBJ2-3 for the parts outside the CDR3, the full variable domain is DGGITQSPKYLFRKEGQNVTLSCEQNLNHDAMYWYRQDPGQGLRLIYYSQIVNDFQKGDIAEGYSVSREKKESFPLTVTSAQKNPTAFYLCASSIIGTMLTDTQYFGPGTRLTVL.

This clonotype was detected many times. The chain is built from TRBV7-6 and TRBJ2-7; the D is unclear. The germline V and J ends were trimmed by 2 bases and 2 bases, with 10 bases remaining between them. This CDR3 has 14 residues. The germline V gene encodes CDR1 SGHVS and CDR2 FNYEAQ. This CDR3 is CASSLFGKAYEQYF. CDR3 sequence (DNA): TGTGCCAGCAGCTTATTCGGCAAAGCCTACGAGCAGTACTTC.

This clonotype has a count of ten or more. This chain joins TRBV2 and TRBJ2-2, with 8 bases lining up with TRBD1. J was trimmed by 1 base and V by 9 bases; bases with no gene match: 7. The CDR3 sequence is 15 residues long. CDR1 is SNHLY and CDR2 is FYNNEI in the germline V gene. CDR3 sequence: CASETGTGNTGELFF. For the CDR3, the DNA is TGTGCCAGTGAAACCGGGACAGGGAACACCGGGGAGCTGTTTTTT.

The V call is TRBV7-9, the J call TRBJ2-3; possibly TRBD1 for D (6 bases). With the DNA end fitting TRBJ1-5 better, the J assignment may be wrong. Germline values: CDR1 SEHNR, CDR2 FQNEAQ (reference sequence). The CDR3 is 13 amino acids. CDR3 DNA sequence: TGTGCCAGCCTTACCCTTAGGACAGATACGCAGCATTTT. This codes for CASLTLRTDTQHF.

CDR3 sequence: CSARDTRGGNEQFF. The CDR3 DNA follows: TGCAGTGCTAGAGATACCCGGGGGGGCAATGAGCAGTTCTTC. The chain couples TRBV20-1 to TRBJ2-1; 8 positions match TRBD2. The length of the CDR3 is 14 residues. Germline V CDR1 and CDR2: DFQATT, SNEGSKA (reference sequence). Unmatched junction bases numbered 4, after V lost 0 bases and J lost 6 bases.

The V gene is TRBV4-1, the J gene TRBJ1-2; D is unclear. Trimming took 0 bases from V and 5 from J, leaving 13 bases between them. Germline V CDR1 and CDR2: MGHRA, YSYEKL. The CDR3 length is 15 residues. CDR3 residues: CASSQDSGSGYGYTF. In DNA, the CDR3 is TGCGCCAGCAGCCAAGATTCGGGGAGTGGGTATGGCTACACCTTC.

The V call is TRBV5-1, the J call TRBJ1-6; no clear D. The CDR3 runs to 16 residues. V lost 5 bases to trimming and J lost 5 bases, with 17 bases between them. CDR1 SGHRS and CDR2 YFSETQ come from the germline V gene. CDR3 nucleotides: TGCGCCAGCAGAGCTTCCGGGCAGCCCCATAATTCACCCCTCCACTTT. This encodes CASRASGQPHNSPLHF. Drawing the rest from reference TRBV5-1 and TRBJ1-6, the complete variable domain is KAGVTQTPRYLIKTRGQQVTLSCSPISGHRSVSWYQQTPGQGLQFLFEYFSETQRNKGNFPGRFSGRQFSNSRSEMNVSTLELGDSALYLCASRASGQPHNSPLHFGNGTRLTVT.

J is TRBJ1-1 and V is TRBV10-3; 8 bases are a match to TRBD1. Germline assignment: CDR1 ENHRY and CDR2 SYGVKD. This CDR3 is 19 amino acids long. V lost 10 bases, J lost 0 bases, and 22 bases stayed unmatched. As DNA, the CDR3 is TGTGCCACCCTACACGAAATGACAGGGGAAAAGTTTATGAACACTGAAGCTTTCTTT. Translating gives CATLHEMTGEKFMNTEAFF.

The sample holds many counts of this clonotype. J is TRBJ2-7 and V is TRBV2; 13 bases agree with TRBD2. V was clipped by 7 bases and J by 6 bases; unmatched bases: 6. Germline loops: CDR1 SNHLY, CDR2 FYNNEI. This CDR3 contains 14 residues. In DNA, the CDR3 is TGTGCCAGCATGAGGACTAGCGGGGGTCTCGAGCAGTACTTC. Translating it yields CASMRTSGGLEQYF.

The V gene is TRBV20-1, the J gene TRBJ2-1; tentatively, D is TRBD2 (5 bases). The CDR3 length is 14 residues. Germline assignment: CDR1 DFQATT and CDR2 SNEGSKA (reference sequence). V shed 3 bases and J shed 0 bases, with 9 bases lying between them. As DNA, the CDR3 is TGCAGTGCTAGCTACGGAGGCTCCTACAATGAGCAGTTCTTC. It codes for CSASYGGSYNEQFF.

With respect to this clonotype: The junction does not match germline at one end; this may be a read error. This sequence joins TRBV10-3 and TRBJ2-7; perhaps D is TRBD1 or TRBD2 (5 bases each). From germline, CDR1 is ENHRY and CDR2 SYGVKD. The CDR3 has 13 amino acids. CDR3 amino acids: CASSYDGTYDQYF. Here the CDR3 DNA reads TGTGCCAGCAGTTACGACGGGACCTACGATCAGTACTTC.